This T cell receptor beta chain stems from a study of shared clonotypes between healthy human individuals. Study summary: Per donor, three plates held CD4 naive cells, three held CD4 memory, two held CD8 naive and one held CD8 memory.

Caucasian adults residing in Nashville, Tennessee made up all the donors. Study-wide points: With few donors, the genetic and exposure-history diversity represented was limited. Approximately 4.6% of naive CD4 clonotypes were common to several donors.

The table came from immunoSEQ multiplex PCR; TCRdb's copy has only in-frame clones and leaves some out. The table lists about 1.1 million clones, around 77% of them singletons. Note on this clone: Its cognate antigen is unknown.

The sequence was obtained from a man aged 18 to 30 in good health. Some clones in this sample may be carry-over from other donors' samples. The sequencing sample was made of memory CD4+ T cells from PBMCs. Stated subset: CD45RA-negative fraction.

CDR3 in DNA: TGTGCCAGCAGTTCACCCCGGGACTCTACCTACGAGCAGTACTTC. This codes for CASSSPRDSTYEQYF. V gene TRBV6-5 combines with J gene TRBJ2-7; tentatively, D is TRBD2 (6 bases). Trimming removed 4 bases at V and 2 bases at J, with 15 bases between. The germline CDR1 and CDR2 sequences are MNHEY and SVGAGI. The CDR3 is made up of 15 amino acids.